The 10 T cell receptor beta chains below were found in one sample sequenced in a study of read filtering for tumor transcriptome and immune sequencing. The library was built from 400 to 500 ng RNA with molecular barcoded adaptors for alpha/delta and beta/gamma chains. Using its own MiXCR run on the reads, TCRdb lists one record per CDR3 protein. The sample carries some 130,000 distinct CDR3 sequences, around 14% recorded once. The material sequenced was a population of CD138-negative cells sorted from bone marrow. These receptors came from a donor over 35 with multiple myeloma.

This clonotype occurred many times. The chain carries TRBV11-3 and TRBJ2-2; D gene unclear. CDR3 length: 18 residues. Trimming removed 4 bases from V and 1 base from J, with 19 bases in between. Germline loops: CDR1 SGHNT, CDR2 YENEEA. The CDR3 sequence: CASSSTPGWLLNTGELFF. In nucleotides, the CDR3 is TGTGCCAGCAGCTCGACCCCCGGTTGGCTGTTGAACACCGGGGAGCTGTTTTTT.

The gene calls are TRBV7-3 and TRBJ2-1; D gene ambiguous. In germline, CDR1 is SGHTA, CDR2 FQGTGA. The CDR3 extends over 17 amino acids. The V end was cut by 2 bases, the J end by 0 bases, with 14 bases between. As DNA, the CDR3 is TGTGCCAGCAGCTTACGCGGAACCAGTGGCTCCTACAATGAGCAGTTCTTC. It specifies CASSLRGTSGSYNEQFF.

The table lists this clonotype with a few counts. The chain carries TRBV6-2 or TRBV6-3 and TRBJ2-1, with 10 positions matching TRBD2. From germline, CDR1 is MNHEY and CDR2 SVGEGT. The CDR3 runs 15 residues. The ends lost 0 bases at V and 8 bases at J; junction bases unmatched: 4. The CDR3 DNA reads TGTGCCAGCAGTTACTCGAGCGGGAGGGTCTATGAGCAGTTCTTC. Encoded protein: CASSYSSGRVYEQFF.

The sample holds many counts of this clonotype. This chain uses TRBV21-1 with TRBJ2-7; the table gives TRBD1 as D, unverified against the DNA. TRBV21-1 is a pseudogene. The CDR3 consists of 15 residues. In DNA, the CDR3 is TGTGCCAGCAGCAAAGGGAAGAGCGGGACAGGGGAGCAGTACTTC. This encodes CASSKGKSGTGEQYF.

The table lists this clonotype with many counts. The chain recombines TRBV7-9 with TRBJ2-6; D perhaps matches TRBD1 (6 bases). The germline gives CDR1 SEHNR, CDR2 FQNEAQ (reference sequence). Trimming cost V 1 base and J 0 bases, with 10 bases left between them. The CDR3 length is 17 residues. The CDR3 nucleotides are TGTGCCAGCAGCTTAGGAAAGGGGGTCTCTGGGGCCAACGTCCTGACTTTC. It is translated as CASSLGKGVSGANVLTF. The full variable domain, in which reference TRBV7-9 and TRBJ2-6 provide the parts outside the CDR3, is DTGVSQNPRHKITKRGQNVTFRCDPISEHNRLYWYRQTLGQGPEFLTYFQNEAQLEKSRLLSDRFSAERPKGSFSTLEIQRTEQGDSAMYLCASSLGKGVSGANVLTFGAGSRLTVL.

V and J are TRBV10-2 and TRBJ2-7; D is perhaps TRBD1 (5 bases). This CDR3 is built from 14 residues. Trimming left V 3 bases short and J 3 bases short, with 12 bases between. Looked up from germline, CDR1 is WSHSY and CDR2 is SAAADI. Here the CDR3 DNA reads TGCGCCAGCAGTGACCCCAGGGTATTCTACGAGCAGTACTTC. Its translation: CASSDPRVFYEQYF.

In this sample, this clonotype turned up many times. The chain employs TRBV20-1 and TRBJ2-3; 11 bases line up with TRBD2. CDR1 DFQATT and CDR2 SNEGSKA come from the germline V gene (reference sequence). V dropped 1 base and J dropped 5; count of bases not matched to a gene: 8. The CDR3 has 16 amino acids. This chain's CDR3 is CSARGTSGRAVDTQYF. Written as DNA, the CDR3 is TGCAGTGCTAGAGGAACTAGCGGGAGAGCGGTAGATACGCAGTATTTT.

The chain recombines TRBV11-3 with TRBJ2-3; D unclear. The germline V and J ends were trimmed by 5 bases and 0 bases, with 12 bases remaining between them. The CDR3 length is 15 residues. Per the germline V gene, CDR1 is SGHNT and CDR2 is YENEEA. The CDR3 spells CASSLTAPSTDTQYF. CDR3 DNA sequence: TGTGCCAGCAGCCTCACGGCACCTAGCACAGATACGCAGTATTTT.

In its sample, this clonotype was seen many times. The rearrangement uses TRBV2 and TRBJ2-5, with 14 bases identical to TRBD2. CDR1 and CDR2 from the germline V gene are SNHLY and FYNNEI. The CDR3 has 21 amino acids. The J segment lost 2 bases and the V segment lost 2 bases, leaving 16 bases of the junction unmatched. Here the CDR3 DNA reads TGTGCCAGCAGTGAACCCAGGGGGCGGACTAGCGGGAGGTTACGTCAAGAGACCCAGTACTTC. Translated: CASSEPRGRTSGRLRQETQYF.

This clonotype showed up many times. V is TRBV6-6 and J is TRBJ2-2, with 9 bases matching TRBD2. V lost 1 base, J lost 2 bases, and 11 bases stayed unmatched. Germline V CDR1 and CDR2: MNHNY, SVGAGI (reference sequence). CDR3 length: 19 amino acids. The CDR3 reads CASSYFFRLAEPNTGELFF. Written as DNA, the CDR3 is TGTGCCAGCAGTTACTTCTTTCGACTAGCGGAGCCCAACACCGGGGAGCTGTTTTTT.